This TCR beta chain is from a study of blood T cell repertoires in COVID-19 (TCRdb year 2020). At the level of the whole study: Samples covering the acute and convalescent phases of COVID-19 were provided by collaborators in the United States, Italy and Spain. A freely available public database, intended as a resource for researchers studying the immune response to SARS-CoV-2, is where the repertoires were released. Samples were obtained from the ongoing ImmuneRACE study (first 160 participants) and from over 1,000 subjects provided by 6 global collaborators. The material from the prospective study consisted of cDNA or gDNA derived from T cells, B-cell-depleted T cells, or PBMCs. Sample metadata almost always included a de-identified subject ID, COVID-19 status, age in years and sex. HLA class I and class II types, where available, came from metadata supplied by the sample provider rather than from assay-based typing. The dataset comprised deeply sampled blood TCRbeta repertoires from subjects exposed to, actively infected with, or recovered from COVID-19.

TCRbeta CDR3 regions were amplified from genomic DNA by means of the immunoSEQ Assay, a bias-controlled multiplex PCR. On the authors' methods: Nucleated cell counts per sample were estimated from amplification of reference gene primers within the assay. To quantify the absolute abundance of each unique TCRbeta CDR3 rearrangement, sequence reads were collapsed and filtered. Productive Simpson clonality was computed per sample as the square root of Simpson's diversity index over productive rearrangements. Not all clones reach the TCRdb copy of this immuneACCESS table, which keeps in-frame sequences only. Checked studies attribute under half of the gap to unresolved V genes and leave the rest unexplained. That table gives V, J and clone size, and the DNA gave D and trimming. The sample table holds about 70,000 clones, of which 86% were seen once. Of the sample, about 4.2% is held by the ten largest clones.

The collaborating institutions used their own protocols to collect whole blood in K2EDTA tubes. Collaborator samples were shipped for TCRbeta analysis as frozen whole blood, isolated PBMCs, or DNA extracted from either sample type. Including cysteine and phenylalanine, the CDR3 has 12 amino acids. The read is trimmed to its CDR3 DNA, 36 bases read in frame from base 1. CDR1 and CDR2, looked up from the germline V gene, are SGHTA and FQGNSA. What the study reported, not specific to this receptor: The amount of clinical and demographic metadata varied by source and participant and was provided uncurated.

Remarks on this clone: Its antigen is still unknown. A read error may account for a junction end that differs from germline.

Sequenced: peripheral blood. Recombination joined TRBV7-2 with TRBJ1-2; 7 bases in between match TRBD1. The source of this sequence is a man aged 70-80 years with active COVID-19. The DNA is as follows: TGTGCCAGCAGCTTACCCCCGGGACAGACAAACTTC. Translated, it reads CASSLPPGQTNF.